Below are 2 T cell receptor beta chains sequenced from a single sample in a study of T cells in Graves' hyperthyroidism and ophthalmopathy. Researchers amplified the TCR beta CDR3 regions from RNA transcripts. A first-round RT-PCR of the TCR CDR3 used the HTBI primer set. TCRdb re-called the multiplex PCR reads through MiXCR, storing one row per CDR3 protein. The sample holds about 360,000 distinct CDR3 sequences; roughly 13% are singletons and the top ten take less than 10%. Sequenced: blood. These receptors all come from a woman between 18 and 30 years old with Graves' hyperthyroidism.

This clonotype appeared many times. The chain recombines TRBV20-1 with TRBJ2-3; possibly TRBD1 or TRBD2 for D (5 bases each). The ends were cut back, 6 bases at V and 5 bases at J, with 18 bases in the middle. Germline CDR1 and CDR2: DFQATT and SNEGSKA (reference sequence). This CDR3 contains 14 residues. The CDR3 sequence: CSAIEGSAQDTQYF. The DNA of the CDR3 is TGCAGTGCCATAGAGGGGAGCGCCCAAGATACGCAGTATTTT.

Points on this clonotype: An end of the junction differs from the germline gene, which may be a read error. This chain links TRBV12-3 or TRBV12-4 with TRBJ2-7; TRBD2 is a possible D gene (6 bases). CDR3 length equals 13 residues. The CDR3 region is CASTRDMSYGQYF. For the CDR3, the DNA is TGTGCCAGCACGCGGGATATGAGCTACGGGCAGTACTTC.